Listed below are T cell receptor beta chains from one sample, sequenced in a study of monozygotic twins with inflammatory bowel disease. TCRdb re-called the 5' RACE reads, yielding one record per CDR3 amino acid sequence without DNA. This sample's table has 300,000 to 400,000 distinct CDR3 sequences. The sequenced sample was blood. These TCRs come from a human donor with ulcerative colitis or Crohn's disease, or a healthy co-twin of an affected twin (not recorded which). Each CDR3 is given with its conserved first and last residue.

cdr3_length | j_call | v_call | cdr3_aa
14 | TRBJ2-7 | TRBV5-1 | CASTEVGNSYEQYF
13 | TRBJ2-1 | TRBV20-1 | CSAPTSGRGEQFF
21 | TRBJ2-1 | TRBV6-4 | CASSDLDGTGGSLKGSDEQFF
15 | TRBJ2-5 | TRBV2 | CASSGDRPRQETQYF
14 | TRBJ2-7 | TRBV19 | CASSRDREHYEQYF
14 | TRBJ2-1 | TRBV29-1 | CSVANRGGYNEQFF
15 | TRBJ2-2 | TRBV24-1 | CATSDPSGNTGELFF
14 | TRBJ2-5 | TRBV29-1 | CSVVPSTAPETQYF
16 | TRBJ2-7 | TRBV7-8 | CASSLNLGGGDYEQYF
16 | TRBJ2-1 | TRBV5-5 | CASSPLSGSSYNEQFF
16 | TRBJ1-6 | TRBV7-2 | CASSLERGYYNSPLHF
17 | TRBJ2-1 | TRBV14 | CASSQDIAGLARNEQFF
13 | TRBJ1-3 | TRBV12-3/TRBV12-4 | CASGPYSGNTIYF
16 | TRBJ1-2 | TRBV11-2 | CASSLEEARRGYGYTF
13 | TRBJ2-7 | TRBV2 | CASSGRGVYEQYF
17 | TRBJ2-3 | TRBV10-3 | CAIGITTSGGRTDTQYF